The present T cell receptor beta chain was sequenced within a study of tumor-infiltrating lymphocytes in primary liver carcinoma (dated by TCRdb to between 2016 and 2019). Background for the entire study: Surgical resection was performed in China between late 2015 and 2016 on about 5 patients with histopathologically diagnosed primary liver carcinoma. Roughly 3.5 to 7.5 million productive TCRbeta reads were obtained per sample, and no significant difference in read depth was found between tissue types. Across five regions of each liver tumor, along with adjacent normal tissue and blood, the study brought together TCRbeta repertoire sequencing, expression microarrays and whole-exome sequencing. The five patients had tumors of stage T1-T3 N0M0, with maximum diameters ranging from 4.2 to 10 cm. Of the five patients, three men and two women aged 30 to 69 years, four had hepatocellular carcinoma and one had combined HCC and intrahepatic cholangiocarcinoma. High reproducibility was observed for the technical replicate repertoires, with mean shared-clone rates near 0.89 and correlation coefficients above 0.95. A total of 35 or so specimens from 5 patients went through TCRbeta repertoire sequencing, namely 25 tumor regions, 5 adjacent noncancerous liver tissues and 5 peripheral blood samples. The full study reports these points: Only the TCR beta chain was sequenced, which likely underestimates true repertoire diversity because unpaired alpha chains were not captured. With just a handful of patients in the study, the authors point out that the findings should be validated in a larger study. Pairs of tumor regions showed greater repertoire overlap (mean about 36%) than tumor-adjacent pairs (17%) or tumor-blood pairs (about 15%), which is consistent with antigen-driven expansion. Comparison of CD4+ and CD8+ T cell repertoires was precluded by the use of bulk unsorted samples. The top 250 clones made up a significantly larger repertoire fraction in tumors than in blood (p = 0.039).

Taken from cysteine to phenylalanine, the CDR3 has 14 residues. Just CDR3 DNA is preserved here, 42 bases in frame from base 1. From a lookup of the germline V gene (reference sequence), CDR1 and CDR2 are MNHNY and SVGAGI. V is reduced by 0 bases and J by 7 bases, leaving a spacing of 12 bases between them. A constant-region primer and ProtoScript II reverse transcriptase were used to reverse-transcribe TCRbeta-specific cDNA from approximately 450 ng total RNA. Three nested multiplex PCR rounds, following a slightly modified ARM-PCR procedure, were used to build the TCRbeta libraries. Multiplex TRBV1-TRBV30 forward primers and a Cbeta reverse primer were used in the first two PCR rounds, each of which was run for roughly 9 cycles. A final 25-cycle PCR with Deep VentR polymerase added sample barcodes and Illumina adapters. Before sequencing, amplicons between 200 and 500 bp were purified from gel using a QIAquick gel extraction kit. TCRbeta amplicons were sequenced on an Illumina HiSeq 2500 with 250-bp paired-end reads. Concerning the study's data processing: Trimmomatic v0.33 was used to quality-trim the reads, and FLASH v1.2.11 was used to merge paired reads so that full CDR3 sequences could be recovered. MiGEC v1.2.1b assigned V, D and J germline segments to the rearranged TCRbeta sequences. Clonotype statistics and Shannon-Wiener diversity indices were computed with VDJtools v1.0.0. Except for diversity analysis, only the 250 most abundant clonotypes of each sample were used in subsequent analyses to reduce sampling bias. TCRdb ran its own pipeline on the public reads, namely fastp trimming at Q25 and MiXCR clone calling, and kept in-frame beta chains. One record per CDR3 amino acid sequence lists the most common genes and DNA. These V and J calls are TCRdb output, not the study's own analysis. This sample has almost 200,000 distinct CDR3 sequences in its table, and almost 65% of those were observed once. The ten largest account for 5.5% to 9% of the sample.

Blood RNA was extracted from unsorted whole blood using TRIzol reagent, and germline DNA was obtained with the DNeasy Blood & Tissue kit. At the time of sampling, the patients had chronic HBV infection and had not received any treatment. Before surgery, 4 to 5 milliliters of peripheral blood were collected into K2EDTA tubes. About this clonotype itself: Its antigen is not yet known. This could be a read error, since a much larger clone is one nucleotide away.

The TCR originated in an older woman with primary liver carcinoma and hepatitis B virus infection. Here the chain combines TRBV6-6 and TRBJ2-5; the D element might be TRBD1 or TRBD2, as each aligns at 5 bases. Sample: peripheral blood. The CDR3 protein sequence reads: CASSYSGAIGTQYF. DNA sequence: TGTGCCAGCAGTTACTCCGGGGCCATAGGGACCCAGTACTTC.